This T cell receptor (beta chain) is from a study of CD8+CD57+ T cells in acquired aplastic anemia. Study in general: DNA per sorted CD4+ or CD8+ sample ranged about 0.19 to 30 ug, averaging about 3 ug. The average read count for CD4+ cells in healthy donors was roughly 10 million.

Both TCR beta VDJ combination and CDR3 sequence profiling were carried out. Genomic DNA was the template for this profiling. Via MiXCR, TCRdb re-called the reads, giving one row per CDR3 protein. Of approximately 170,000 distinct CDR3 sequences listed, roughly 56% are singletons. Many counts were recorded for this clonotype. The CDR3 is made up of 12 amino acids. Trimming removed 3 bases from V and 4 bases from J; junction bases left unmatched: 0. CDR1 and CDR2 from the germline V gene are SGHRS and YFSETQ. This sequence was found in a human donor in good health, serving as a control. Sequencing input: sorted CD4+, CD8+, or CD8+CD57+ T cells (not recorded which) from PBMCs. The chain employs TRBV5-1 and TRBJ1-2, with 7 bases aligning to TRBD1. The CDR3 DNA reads TGCGCCAGCAGCTGGGACAGCTATGGCTACACCTTC. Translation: CASSWDSYGYTF.